This is a list of T cell receptor beta chains from one sample in a study of T cell repertoires in cytomegalovirus infection. TCRdb reanalysed the reads using MiXCR and keeps one entry per CDR3 protein. The repertoire holds about 330,000 distinct CDR3 sequences, with 9.5% as singletons. The material sequenced was PBMCs. Source of these receptors: a human donor in good health (CMV status not recorded). Some clones in this sample may be carry-over from other donors' samples. Each CDR3 is given with its conserved first and last residue. The D gene is left open where the match is weak. Clone size is given for some rows only: seen once, a few or many times, or a class if the clone is expanded.

J gene: TRBJ1-5
clone size: -
V gene: TRBV6-5
D gene: TRBD1
CDR3 DNA: TGTGCCAGCAGTTACCGGACAGGGAAGAGCGATCAGCCCCAGCATTTT
CDR3 protein: CASSYRTGKSDQPQHF

J gene: TRBJ2-1
clone size: many
V gene: TRBV15
D gene: -
CDR3 DNA: TGTGCCACCAGCAGAGCCCGTCGGGAGCGTGTGTTCTTC
CDR3 protein: CATSRARRERVFF

J gene: TRBJ2-7
clone size: few
V gene: TRBV10-3
D gene: -
CDR3 DNA: TGTGCCATCAGGGAATCAGGGGACGCCTACGAGCAGTACTTC
CDR3 protein: CAIRESGDAYEQYF

J gene: TRBJ2-7
clone size: many
V gene: TRBV10-3
D gene: -
CDR3 DNA: TGTGCCATCACAGGCTCGCAGGACTACGAGCAGTACTTC
CDR3 protein: CAITGSQDYEQYF

J gene: TRBJ1-3
clone size: few
V gene: TRBV12-3/TRBV12-4
D gene: TRBD1
CDR3 DNA: TGTGCCACCGGACGGGACAGGGCAGAAATATATTTT
CDR3 protein: CATGRDRAEIYF

J gene: TRBJ2-1
clone size: many
V gene: TRBV12-3/TRBV12-4
D gene: -
CDR3 DNA: TGTGCCAGCAGTTTTGGCGGTGACTACAATGAGCAGTTCTTC
CDR3 protein: CASSFGGDYNEQFF

J gene: TRBJ2-7
clone size: -
V gene: TRBV6-6
D gene: -
CDR3 DNA: TGTGCCAGCAGTTACTCTGGAAGGGGGGTCGAGCAGTACTTC
CDR3 protein: CASSYSGRGVEQYF

J gene: TRBJ1-6
clone size: many
V gene: TRBV7-2
D gene: TRBD1
CDR3 DNA: TGTGCCAGCAGCTTAGAGACAGGGAAAAATTCACCCCTCCACTTT
CDR3 protein: CASSLETGKNSPLHF

J gene: TRBJ1-1
clone size: many
V gene: TRBV7-2
D gene: TRBD1
CDR3 DNA: TGTGCCAGCAGCCGACAGGGTTACACTGAAGCTTTCTTT
CDR3 protein: CASSRQGYTEAFF

J gene: TRBJ2-2
clone size: many
V gene: TRBV6-2/TRBV6-3
D gene: -
CDR3 DNA: TGTGCCAGCAGTAGGGACTTCACCGGGGAGCTGTTTTTT
CDR3 protein: CASSRDFTGELFF

J gene: TRBJ2-1
clone size: -
V gene: TRBV7-4
D gene: -
CDR3 DNA: TGTGCCAGCAGCGACCTTTTAGGCCATGAGCAGTTCTTC
CDR3 protein: CASSDLLGHEQFF

J gene: TRBJ2-1
clone size: -
V gene: TRBV20-1
D gene: TRBD1
CDR3 DNA: TGCAGTGCTAGCTCGCTATTCAGACAGGGTGGTTGGAATGAGCAGTTCTTC
CDR3 protein: CSASSLFRQGGWNEQFF

J gene: TRBJ2-3
clone size: many
V gene: TRBV7-2
D gene: -
CDR3 DNA: TGTGCCAGCAGAAATAATGAAGATACGCAGTATTTT
CDR3 protein: CASRNNEDTQYF

J gene: TRBJ2-1
clone size: few
V gene: TRBV15
D gene: -
CDR3 DNA: TGTGCCACCAAGCGAGGGAACTCCTACAATGAGCAGTTCTTC
CDR3 protein: CATKRGNSYNEQFF

J gene: TRBJ1-5
clone size: few
V gene: TRBV28
D gene: -
CDR3 DNA: TGTGCCAGCAGTTTATTTAATCAGCCCCAGCATTTT
CDR3 protein: CASSLFNQPQHF

J gene: TRBJ2-7
clone size: many
V gene: TRBV7-6
D gene: -
CDR3 DNA: TGTGCCAGCAGCTTACAGGGAATACCCGAGCAGTACTTC
CDR3 protein: CASSLQGIPEQYF

J gene: TRBJ2-1
clone size: -
V gene: TRBV19
D gene: -
CDR3 DNA: TGTGCCAGTAGTACCCCGCCGAGGACCGTTAGCTCCTACAATGAGCAGTTCTTC
CDR3 protein: CASSTPPRTVSSYNEQFF

J gene: TRBJ2-5
clone size: few
V gene: TRBV6-5
D gene: TRBD1
CDR3 DNA: TGTGCCAGCAGTACAGGACAGGGGAAAAGACGATTGGAGACCCAGTACTTC
CDR3 protein: CASSTGQGKRRLETQYF

J gene: TRBJ2-1
clone size: many
V gene: TRBV27
D gene: -
CDR3 DNA: TGTGCCAGCAGTTTATCGTCGGGGGCGCGCCCCTACAATGAGCAGTTCTTC
CDR3 protein: CASSLSSGARPYNEQFF

J gene: TRBJ2-3
clone size: many
V gene: TRBV11-2
D gene: -
CDR3 DNA: TGTGCCAGCAGTTCAACGGGGGCGGCTTCCACAGATACGCAGTATTTT
CDR3 protein: CASSSTGAASTDTQYF

J gene: TRBJ1-6
clone size: -
V gene: TRBV12-3/TRBV12-4
D gene: -
CDR3 DNA: TGTGCCAGCAGTAGACTAGGAAGCTATAATTCACCCCTCCACTTT
CDR3 protein: CASSRLGSYNSPLHF

J gene: TRBJ1-2
clone size: few
V gene: TRBV28
D gene: -
CDR3 DNA: TGTGCCAGCAGTTTATCGGCCCTCTATGGCTACACCTTC
CDR3 protein: CASSLSALYGYTF

J gene: TRBJ2-1
clone size: many
V gene: TRBV9
D gene: TRBD2
CDR3 DNA: TGTGCCAGCAGCGTAGAGGGACTAGCGGGATACGGCAATGAGCAGTTCTTC
CDR3 protein: CASSVEGLAGYGNEQFF

J gene: TRBJ1-2
clone size: -
V gene: TRBV18
D gene: TRBD1
CDR3 DNA: TGTGCCAACTCACCGTTGCAGGGGGCGGAATCTCATGGCTACACCTTC
CDR3 protein: CANSPLQGAESHGYTF

J gene: TRBJ1-1
clone size: many
V gene: TRBV6-2/TRBV6-3
D gene: -
CDR3 DNA: TGTGCCAGCAGCAACAGGGCCACTGAAGCTTTCTTT
CDR3 protein: CASSNRATEAFF

J gene: TRBJ2-7
clone size: many
V gene: TRBV2
D gene: -
CDR3 DNA: TGTGCCAGCAGTGAACAAGGGTCCTACTACGAGCAGTACTTC
CDR3 protein: CASSEQGSYYEQYF

J gene: TRBJ1-1
clone size: many
V gene: TRBV7-2
D gene: TRBD1
CDR3 DNA: TGTGCCAGCAGCCCGGACAGGGTCCGTGAAGCTTTCTTT
CDR3 protein: CASSPDRVREAFF

J gene: TRBJ1-5
clone size: many
V gene: TRBV7-9
D gene: TRBD1
CDR3 DNA: TGTGCCAGCGCCCAGGGGGAGGGACAGCCCCAGCATTTT
CDR3 protein: CASAQGEGQPQHF

J gene: TRBJ2-5
clone size: many
V gene: TRBV6-1
D gene: -
CDR3 DNA: TGTGCCAGCTCGAGGGACCCTTCCGAGAGGGAGACCCAGTACTTC
CDR3 protein: CASSRDPSERETQYF

J gene: TRBJ2-1
clone size: -
V gene: TRBV20-1
D gene: -
CDR3 DNA: TGCAGTGCTAGAGATATCTTTATGGGGTATGAGCAGTTCTTC
CDR3 protein: CSARDIFMGYEQFF

J gene: TRBJ1-1
clone size: many
V gene: TRBV7-9
D gene: -
CDR3 DNA: TGTGCCAGCAGCTTAGAAGTGGTTGGCACTGAAGCTTTCTTT
CDR3 protein: CASSLEVVGTEAFF

J gene: TRBJ1-5
clone size: -
V gene: TRBV6-2/TRBV6-3
D gene: -
CDR3 DNA: TGTGCCAGCAGCTGGGACATCCGCAATCAGCCCCAGCATTTT
CDR3 protein: CASSWDIRNQPQHF

J gene: TRBJ1-2
clone size: -
V gene: TRBV20-1
D gene: -
CDR3 DNA: TGCAGTGCAAGCCCGGGGGCCTATGGCTACACCTTC
CDR3 protein: CSASPGAYGYTF

J gene: TRBJ2-5
clone size: -
V gene: TRBV14
D gene: -
CDR3 DNA: TGTGCCAGCAGCCATATGGCAGGGCTTGGACAGACCCAGTACTTC
CDR3 protein: CASSHMAGLGQTQYF

J gene: TRBJ2-5
clone size: -
V gene: TRBV4-1
D gene: -
CDR3 DNA: TGCGCCAGCAGCCAAGATACGGGGATTGGAGAGACCCAGTACTTC
CDR3 protein: CASSQDTGIGETQYF

J gene: TRBJ2-4
clone size: many
V gene: TRBV25-1
D gene: TRBD2
CDR3 DNA: TGTGCCAGCAGTGAACCGACTAGCAGACATCAGTACTTC
CDR3 protein: CASSEPTSRHQYF

J gene: TRBJ2-3
clone size: many
V gene: TRBV7-2
D gene: TRBD2
CDR3 DNA: TGTGCCAGCAGCAGGACTAGCGGGGGGGCCACAGATACGCAGTATTTT
CDR3 protein: CASSRTSGGATDTQYF

J gene: TRBJ2-5
clone size: -
V gene: TRBV5-6
D gene: TRBD2
CDR3 DNA: TGTGCCAGCAGCTTGGTGACTAGCGGTTCTCAGGGCCAAGAGACCCAGTACTTC
CDR3 protein: CASSLVTSGSQGQETQYF

J gene: TRBJ2-3
clone size: few
V gene: TRBV4-3
D gene: TRBD1
CDR3 DNA: TGCGCCAGCAGCCAAGAAGGGGGACAGCACACAGATACGCAGTATTTT
CDR3 protein: CASSQEGGQHTDTQYF

J gene: TRBJ1-2
clone size: -
V gene: TRBV20-1
D gene: -
CDR3 DNA: TGCAGTGCTAGGCCCCCCGGGATTTATGGCTACACCTTC
CDR3 protein: CSARPPGIYGYTF

J gene: TRBJ1-1
clone size: many
V gene: TRBV7-9
D gene: -
CDR3 DNA: TGTGCCAGCAGCTTAGATTCGTTCTGGGACACAGGGACTGAAGCTTTCTTT
CDR3 protein: CASSLDSFWDTGTEAFF

J gene: TRBJ2-1
clone size: many
V gene: TRBV7-2
D gene: TRBD2
CDR3 DNA: TGTGCCAGCAGCTTAGCGGACGGGAGGGCCCCAGATGAGCAGTTCTTC
CDR3 protein: CASSLADGRAPDEQFF